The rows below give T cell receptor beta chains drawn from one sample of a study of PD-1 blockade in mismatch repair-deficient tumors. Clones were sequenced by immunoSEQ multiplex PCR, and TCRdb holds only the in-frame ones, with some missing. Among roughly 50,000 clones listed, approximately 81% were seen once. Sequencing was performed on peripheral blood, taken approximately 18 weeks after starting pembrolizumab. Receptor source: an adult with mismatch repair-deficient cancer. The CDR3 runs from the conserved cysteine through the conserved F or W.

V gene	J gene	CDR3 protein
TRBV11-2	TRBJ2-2	CASSLLTGGTGELFF
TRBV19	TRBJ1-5	CASSIIEGAINQPQHF
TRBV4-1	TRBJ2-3	CASSQEGIAGDTQYF
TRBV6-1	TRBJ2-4	CASSEVKGRVDIQYF
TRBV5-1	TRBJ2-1	CASSLEVAGEREQFF
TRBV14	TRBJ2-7	CASSQFQGVYEQYF
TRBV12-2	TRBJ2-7	CASRLEEREGYDF
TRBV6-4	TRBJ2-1	CASSGTRGSREFF
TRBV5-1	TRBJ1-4	CASGGTGDSREKLFF
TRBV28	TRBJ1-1	CASSFVRGIGEAFF
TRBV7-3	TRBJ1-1	CASSLIPGTEAFF
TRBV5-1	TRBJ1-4	CASSLVGAHREKLFF
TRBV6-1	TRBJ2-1	CASSEPGTSGTFILDEQFF
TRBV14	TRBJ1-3	CASSSRVGNTIYF
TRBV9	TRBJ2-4	CASSAFPGQGTKNIQYF
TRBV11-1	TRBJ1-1	CASSLGQGWPSAFF
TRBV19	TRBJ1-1	CASSIGQGLEAFF
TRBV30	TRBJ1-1	CAWSSLVNTEAFF
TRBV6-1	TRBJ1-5	CASISGDGYNQPQHF
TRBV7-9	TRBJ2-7	CASSLTHYEQYF
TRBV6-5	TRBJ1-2	CASSVTGAPYGYTF
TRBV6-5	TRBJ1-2	CASRESRDGYTF
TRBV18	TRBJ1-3	CASSYGHSNSGNTIYF
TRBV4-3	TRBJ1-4	CASSQVGQGDEKLFF
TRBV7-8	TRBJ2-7	CASSLDFYEQYF
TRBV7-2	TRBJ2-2	CASSPSAVAVNTGELFF
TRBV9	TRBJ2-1	CASSASLGLAGVNEQFF
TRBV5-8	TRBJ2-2	CASSFPYSGLNTGELFF
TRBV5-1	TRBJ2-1	CASSEQPSGRASEQFF
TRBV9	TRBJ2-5	CASSPATGRKGTQYF
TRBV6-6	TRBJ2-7	CASSYSTGQSLEQYF
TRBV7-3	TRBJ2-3	CASSSDGLTDTQYF
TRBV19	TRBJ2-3	CASKTVASTDTQYF
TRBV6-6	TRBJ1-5	CASRLTGENQPQHF
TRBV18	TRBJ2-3	CASSPLRTGTDTQYF
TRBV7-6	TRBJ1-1	CASRTPGQTNTEAFF
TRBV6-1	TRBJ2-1	CASSELQYNEQFF
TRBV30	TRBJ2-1	CAWSDLGLAGWAGEQFF
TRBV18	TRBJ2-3	CASSPGSDTQYF
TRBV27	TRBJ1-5	CASSFAESQPQHF
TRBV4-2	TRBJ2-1	CASSYRGETYNEQFF
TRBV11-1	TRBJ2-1	CASSFLLPHNEQFF
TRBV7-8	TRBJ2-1	CASSLAGGVEQFF
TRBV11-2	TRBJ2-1	CASSTTGQVVYNEQFF
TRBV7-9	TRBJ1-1	CASSLASTGITEAFF
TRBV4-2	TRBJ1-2	CASSQTSGAYGYTF
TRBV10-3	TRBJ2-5	CAIARDTPRRTQYF
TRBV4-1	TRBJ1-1	CASSPDRVGAFF
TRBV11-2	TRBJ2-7	CASSLRGTREQYF